This T cell receptor beta chain came from a study of monozygotic twins with inflammatory bowel disease. Study-wide points: Using the inverse Simpson index, IBD patients had lower TCRbeta diversity than healthy co-twins. The analysis yielded no support for one strong signal or clonotype associated with IBD.

Notes on this clonotype: The antigen is undetermined.

The CDR3 extends over 18 amino acids. Germline V gene data show CDR1 as SGHAT and CDR2 as FQNNGV. Eight cDNA synthesis reactions were run for every sample. UMIs containing a 6-nucleotide sample barcode were added via template switching. TCRdb re-called the 5' RACE reads and shows each CDR3 protein once, DNA omitted. In all, the sample yields just over 300,000 distinct CDR3 sequences. Sequencing was done on a sample of blood. The sequence derives from a human donor with ulcerative colitis or Crohn's disease, or a healthy co-twin of an affected twin (not recorded which). The chain couples TRBV11-2 to TRBJ2-1; there is no DNA to check the TCRdb D call of TRBD2. CDR3 loop: CASSTRQLAGGSYNEQFF.